Sequencing of this TCR beta chain was carried out in a study of human T cells and chemical hapten exposure. In the study overall: Minor volume differences among pooled libraries chiefly drove per-sample TCR yield variation. Whole-study results and caveats: TCRs exceeding a frequency of 1 in 1000 stayed unchanged under DPC sensitization.

This clonotype was detected only a few times. The antigen is unknown. Time point specified: healthy volunteer bleed at 2 weeks. Unfractionated whole blood yielded total RNA. Individual cDNA molecules (in the library) carried attached unique molecular identifiers. Per the authors' pipeline: There were a median of roughly 100,000 TCRs per sample, with a range from about 23,224 to 690,600. TCRdb ran MiXCR on the RACE reads and lists one entry per CDR3 protein. TCRdb's processing, not the authors', yielded these V and J calls. Of around 130,000 distinct CDR3 sequences listed, 8.5% to 9.5% are singletons. Trimming cost V 0 bases and J 6 bases, with 13 bases left between them. The CDR3 sequence is 15 residues long. Germline V gene sequence: CDR1 SGHKS, CDR2 YYEKEE (reference sequence).

The TCR sequence derives from a male donor in good health. Some clones in this sample may be carry-over from other donors' samples. Sequenced: whole blood. The chain is built from TRBV5-5 and TRBJ2-4; perhaps TRBD1 as D (5 bases). The DNA of the CDR3 is TGTGCCAGCAGCTTGGAGGGGCAGGGCCGAAACATTCAGTACTTC. Translated, it gives CASSLEGQGRNIQYF.